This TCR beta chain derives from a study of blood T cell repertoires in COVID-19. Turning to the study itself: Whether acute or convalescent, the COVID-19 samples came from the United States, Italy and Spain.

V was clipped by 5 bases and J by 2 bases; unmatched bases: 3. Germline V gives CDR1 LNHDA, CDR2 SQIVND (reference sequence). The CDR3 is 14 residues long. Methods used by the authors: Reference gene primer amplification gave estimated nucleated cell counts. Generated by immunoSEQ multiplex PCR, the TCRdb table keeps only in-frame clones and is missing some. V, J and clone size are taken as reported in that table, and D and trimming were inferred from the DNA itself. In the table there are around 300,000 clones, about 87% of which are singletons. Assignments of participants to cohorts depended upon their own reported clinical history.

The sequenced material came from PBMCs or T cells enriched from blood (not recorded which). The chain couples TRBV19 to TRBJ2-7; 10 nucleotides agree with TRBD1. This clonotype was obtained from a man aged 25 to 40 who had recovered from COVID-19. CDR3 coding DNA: TGTGCCAGTAGTCTGACAGGGGGCGCCTACGAGCAGTACTTC. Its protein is CASSLTGGAYEQYF.